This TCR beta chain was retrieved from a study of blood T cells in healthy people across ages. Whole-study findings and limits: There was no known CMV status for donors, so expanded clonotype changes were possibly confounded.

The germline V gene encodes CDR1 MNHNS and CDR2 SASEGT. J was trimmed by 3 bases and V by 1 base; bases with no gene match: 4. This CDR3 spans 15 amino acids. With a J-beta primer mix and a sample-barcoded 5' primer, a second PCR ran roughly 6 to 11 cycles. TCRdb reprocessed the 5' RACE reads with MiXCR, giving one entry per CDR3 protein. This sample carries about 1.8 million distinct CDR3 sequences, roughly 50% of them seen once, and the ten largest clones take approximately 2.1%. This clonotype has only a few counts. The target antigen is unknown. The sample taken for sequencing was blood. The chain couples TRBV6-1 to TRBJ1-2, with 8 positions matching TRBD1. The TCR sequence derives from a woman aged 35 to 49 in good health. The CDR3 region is CASSEGTGLDYGYTF. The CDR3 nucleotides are TGTGCCAGCAGTGAAGGGACAGGGCTTGACTATGGCTACACCTTC.